Listed here are 9 T cell receptor beta chains from one sample, sequenced in a study of CD8+ T cells in alopecia areata (dated by TCRdb to 2017 to 2018). The library relied on the immunoSEQ multiplex PCR assay. For TCR sequencing, RNA was extracted from every sample and reverse transcribed into cDNA to serve as template. Sourced from immuneACCESS, this table was stored by TCRdb with only in-frame sequences that have V and J called. A share of the clones is absent; for the studies checked, an unresolved V gene accounts for under half, and the remainder has no known explanation. The sample table records roughly 170,000 clones; 50% to 60% of these occur just once. The top ten clones comprise 14% to 15% of the sample. Reading the label with the study, this specimen's time point is: baseline before oral tofacitinib. This sample comprised CD4+ T cells sorted from blood, obtained at week 0. These receptors all stem from a human donor with alopecia areata.

This clone was detected only a few times. The chain combines TRBV30 with TRBJ2-3; D not certain. The CDR3 extends over 12 amino acids. V was clipped by 0 bases and J by 5 bases, with 6 bases between them. Per germline, CDR1 GTSNPN and CDR2 SVGIG (reference sequence). The CDR3 bases are TGTGCCTGGAGTGTCGGAAGAGATACGCAGTATTTT. Translation gives CAWSVGRDTQYF.

This clone was recorded only once. The V and J genes are TRBV11-3 and TRBJ2-5; D gene unclear. CDR3 length: 12 residues. Germline lookup yields CDR1 SGHNT and CDR2 YENEEA. Trimming pared 3 bases from V and 3 bases from J, leaving 5 bases between. The CDR3: CASSLEKETQYF. CDR3 in DNA: TGTGCCAGCAGCTTGGAGAAAGAGACCCAGTACTTC.

V gene TRBV7-9 combines with J gene TRBJ2-3; D is ambiguous. The germline V gene has CDR1 SEHNR and CDR2 FQNEAQ (reference sequence). The ends were cut back, 5 bases at V and 0 bases at J, with 12 bases in the middle. This CDR3 comprises 15 residues. This CDR3 reads CASSQRSTSTDTQYF. CDR3 sequence (DNA): TGTGCCAGCAGCCAAAGGTCAACTAGCACAGATACGCAGTATTTT.

The rearrangement links TRBV2 to TRBJ2-2; tentative D call: TRBD1 (5 bases). The ends were cut back, 5 bases at V and 1 base at J, with 8 bases in the middle. The CDR3 runs to 14 residues. The germline CDR1 and CDR2 sequences are SNHLY and FYNNEI. The CDR3 spells CASSYTGNTGELFF. The DNA for the CDR3 is TGTGCCAGCAGTTATACAGGGAACACCGGGGAGCTGTTTTTT.

This chain connects TRBV5-1 to TRBJ2-7, with 7 bases lining up with TRBD1. Germline V CDR1 and CDR2: SGHRS, YFSETQ. The V and J ends lost 4 bases and 1 base, in that order; junction bases with no gene match: 5. CDR3 size: 14 residues. The CDR3 DNA follows: TGCGCCAGCAGCCCCCGACAGGGTTCCTACGAGCAGTACTTC. Its translation is CASSPRQGSYEQYF.

The V call is TRBV7-9, the J call TRBJ1-2; 8 bases fit TRBD1. CDR3 size: 15 residues. Germline V CDR1 and CDR2: SEHNR, FQNEAQ (reference sequence). Trimming cost V 3 bases and J 1 base; bases outside gene matches: 4. The CDR3 DNA follows: TGTGCCAGCAGCTTCGGGACAGGACTTAACTATGGCTACACCTTC. Amino acids: CASSFGTGLNYGYTF.

This chain links TRBV19 with TRBJ1-5; 12 bases are a match to TRBD1. Trimming at V came to 9 bases and at J to 7 bases, leaving 4 bases not matched to a gene. Germline values: CDR1 LNHDA, CDR2 SQIVND (reference sequence). The CDR3 runs to 13 residues. The CDR3 DNA reads TGTGCCAGCCGGGACAGGGGGCAGCAGCCCCAGCATTTT. It is translated as CASRDRGQQPQHF.

The V and J genes are TRBV29-1 and TRBJ1-2; no definite D call. The ends were cut back, 6 bases at V and 5 bases at J, with 13 bases in the middle. Germline lookup yields CDR1 SQVTM and CDR2 ANQGSEA. This CDR3 is built from 12 residues. CDR3 residues: CSVLTRSYGYTF. The DNA for the CDR3 is TGCAGCGTGCTGACCCGGAGTTATGGCTACACCTTC.

The genes are TRBV5-4 and TRBJ1-2; 7 nucleotides agree with TRBD1. The CDR3 runs to 14 residues. The germline V gene has CDR1 SGHNT and CDR2 YYREEE (reference sequence). V trimming: 0 bases; J trimming: 6 bases; junction bases outside the gene matches: 5. The CDR3 bases are TGTGCCAGCAGCTTGGCCGGGACAGACGATGGCTACACCTTC. It encodes CASSLAGTDDGYTF.